This T cell receptor beta chain was identified in a study of cytomegalovirus exposure and HLA in healthy donors. Study-wide background: The platform used for the 120 validation repertoires matched that of the approximately 620 first-cohort repertoires, a later analysis reported.

Using immunoSEQ multiplex PCR, the repertoire was profiled, and TCRdb retains in-frame clones only, with some absent. The data show under 250,000 clones, about 90% seen once. The CDR3 runs 12 residues. Deletions cut 3 bases from V and 6 bases from J, with 9 bases between. CDR1 is KGHSH, CDR2 LQKENI, per germline. Study-wide points: Rarity held for most TCR sequences, but there were some public TCRs that occurred in many donors. First-cohort TCR clusters were later found to tend to co-occur in the 120 or so validation repertoires. Altogether, some 170 TCR beta chains were recorded as cytomegalovirus-associated.

With regard to this clone: What it binds is unknown.

The V call is TRBV18, the J call TRBJ2-7, with a weak D call TRBD1 (5 bases). Sequencing used PBMCs. This clonotype originated in a young woman in good health and CMV-seronegative. This chain's CDR3 is CASSPQGTEQYF. DNA for the CDR3: TGTGCCAGCTCACCCCAGGGTACCGAGCAGTACTTC.